A single T cell receptor (beta chain) is shown here with its context. Its cognate antigen has yet to be identified. No base-level quality is on record; no much larger clone is a single base apart. This specimen comes from a study of a mutant IDH1 vaccine in newly diagnosed glioma (TCRdb year 2021). Turning to the overall study: Across visits V03 through V10, patients got a total of eight vaccinations, given in weeks 1, 3, 5, 7, 11, 15, 19 and 23. Vaccination started 4-6 weeks after radiotherapy alone, or was given together with temozolomide cycles in the groups whose treatment included chemotherapy. Of the approximately 33 treated patients, about 62% were male and around 40% were female, and a mean age of roughly 40 years was recorded. Before enrollment, patients had received standard therapy of radiotherapy alone, temozolomide alone, or radiochemotherapy with temozolomide; most received the combination. Peripheral blood was collected at six visits: V03 (baseline), V05, V07, V10, V12 and V13. Longitudinal TCRB deep sequencing was done for 25 to 30 treated patients, wherever samples were available for exploratory analyses.

The library was generated by the immunoSEQ multiplex PCR assay. The hsTCRB Kit was used according to the manufacturer's protocol to amplify rearranged TCR beta chain sequences. An Illumina MiSeq was used to sequence the TCRB libraries. In the original analysis: The proprietary platform of the kit vendor was used for demultiplexing, trimming and gene mapping. What TCRdb holds here is the immuneACCESS table cut down to in-frame rearrangements. Part of the clones is not present; checked against another copy, under half of the missing clones reflect an unresolved V gene, and the others are unexplained. V and J calls and clone size follow that table, whereas D and trimming were derived from the DNA. Counted in this sample were about 65,000 clones; around 83% of them appeared once. Clones ranked in the top ten supply roughly 3.9% of the sample. CDR1 SGHTA and CDR2 FQGNSA are derived from the germline V gene. V ends up 4 bases short and J 9 bases short, with an unmatched junction base count of 13. The cysteine opens and the phenylalanine closes a CDR3 of 16 amino acids. The retained sequence is limited to the CDR3, 48 bases, with the frame set at the first base.

Beyond this particular receptor, the publication reports: Vaccine-induced immune responses across multiple MHC alleles were detected in about 92% of patients. According to the authors, sample limitations meant that analyses of patient blood samples could not be reproduced. Availability determined which PBMC samples were chosen for TCRB deep sequencing. Pseudoprogression appeared unrelated to alterations in the top peripheral T cell clonotypes detected by TCRB sequencing.

The sample's time point label is to be understood as: week 23, last vaccination. A 20-mer mutant IDH1 peptide at 300 micrograms in Montanide made up each vaccine dose, which was injected subcutaneously together with topical imiquimod. The donors had newly diagnosed IDH1-mutant astrocytomas of WHO grade 3 or 4 that showed loss of nuclear ATRX. The samples were drawn from NOA16, a multicentre, single-arm, open-label phase I trial in Germany that tested a mutant IDH1 peptide vaccine in humans for the first time. Genomic DNA for TCRB sequencing was isolated from EDTA blood with the DNeasy Blood and Tissue Kit.

The clonotype comes from a man aged 25-40 years with glioma. This receptor chain uses TRBV7-2 and TRBJ2-1, and TRBD1 matches 9 of the central bases. The sample was PBMCs, taken from a glioma patient whose treatment included an IDH1 peptide vaccine. The CDR3 here reads CASSSTGTGKLSEQFF. The nucleotide sequence reads as follows: TGTGCCAGCAGCTCGACCGGGACAGGGAAGTTAAGTGAGCAGTTCTTC.